This is a list of T cell receptor beta chains from one sample in a study of T cells in localized non-small cell lung cancer. Data came from immunoSEQ multiplex PCR; TCRdb stores just in-frame clones and leaves some out. The table lists roughly 30,000 clones, more than 85% of them singletons. Material: peripheral blood, obtained before any cancer treatment. The source of these receptors is a female donor at least 60 years old with stage I lung adenocarcinoma. CDR3s include the opening cysteine and the closing phenylalanine or tryptophan. The order of the fields is clone size, D gene, V gene, J gene, CDR3 DNA, CDR3 protein. A D gene is named only where the DNA matches it firmly. Where a row states a size, it is once, few, many or the class of an expanded clone; other rows omit it.

-	-	TRBV6-1	TRBJ2-1	TGTGCCAGCAGTGCTCTGGGCCCATGGGATGAGCAGTTCTTC	CASSALGPWDEQFF
-	-	TRBV7-9	TRBJ2-5	TGTGCCAGCAGCAATCTAGCGGAGACCCAGTACTTC	CASSNLAETQYF
-	-	TRBV6-1	TRBJ1-1	TGTGCCAGCTTGGATCCCGTCTCGAACACTGAAGCTTTCTTT	CASLDPVSNTEAFF
-	-	TRBV28	TRBJ1-2	TGTGCCACTGAGGACAGCTATGGCTACACCTTC	CATEDSYGYTF
once	TRBD2	TRBV5-1	TRBJ2-2	TGCGCCAGCAGCCCGGAGCGGGGCCTCCCACTGAACACCGGGGAGCTGTTTTTT	CASSPERGLPLNTGELFF
-	TRBD2	TRBV4-1	TRBJ2-1	TGCGCCAGCAGCCAAGATGGGCTAGCGGGAGGTTTCTACAATGAGCAGTTCTTC	CASSQDGLAGGFYNEQFF
-	-	TRBV10-2	TRBJ1-1	TGCGCCAGCAGTGAGAGCATGCTTCGGCTGCGCGCTTTCTTT	CASSESMLRLRAFF
-	-	TRBV5-4	TRBJ1-4	TGTGCCAGCAGCCCGGGACTCCGGAATGAAAAACTGTTTTTT	CASSPGLRNEKLFF
-	-	TRBV20-1	TRBJ2-1	TGCAGTGCTAGAGCGGACGGGAAGGGGTTCTTC	CSARADGKGFF
-	-	TRBV30	TRBJ2-6	TGTGCCTGTCAGATCTCTGGGGCCAACGTCCTGACTTTC	CACQISGANVLTF
-	-	TRBV5-1	TRBJ1-1	TGCGCCAGCAGCTTGGGCCCAGAAAAAACTGAAGCTTTCTTT	CASSLGPEKTEAFF
-	-	TRBV10-1	TRBJ2-3	TGCGCCAGCAGTATGATGGGGAGTTCGGATACGCAGTATTTT	CASSMMGSSDTQYF
-	-	TRBV5-4	TRBJ1-1	TGTGCCAGCAGCCCGTTGGTGGACACTGAAGCTTTCTTT	CASSPLVDTEAFF
-	-	TRBV2	TRBJ2-1	TGTGCCAGCGGCCCGAGTCTAGGAGGGCGTGAGCAGTTCTTC	CASGPSLGGREQFF